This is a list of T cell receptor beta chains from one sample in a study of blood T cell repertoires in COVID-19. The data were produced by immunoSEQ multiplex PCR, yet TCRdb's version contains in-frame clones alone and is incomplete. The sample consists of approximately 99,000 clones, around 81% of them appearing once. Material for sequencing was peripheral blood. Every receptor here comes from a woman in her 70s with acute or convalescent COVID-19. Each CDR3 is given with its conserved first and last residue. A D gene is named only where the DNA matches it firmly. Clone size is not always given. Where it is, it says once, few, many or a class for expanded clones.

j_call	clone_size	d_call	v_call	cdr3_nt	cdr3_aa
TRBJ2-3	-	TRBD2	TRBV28	TGTGCCAGCAGTTTAGGACTAGCGTCTAGCACAGATACGCAGTATTTT	CASSLGLASSTDTQYF
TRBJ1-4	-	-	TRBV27	TGTGCCAGCAGTTTAGGGGGGATAGTGGGTGAAAAACTGTTTTTT	CASSLGGIVGEKLFF
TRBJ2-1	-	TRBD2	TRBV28	TGTGCCAGCACCTCCGGGGGGGGTCGCCAATACAATGAGCAGTTCTTC	CASTSGGGRQYNEQFF
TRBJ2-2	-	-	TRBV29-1	TGCAGCGTTGAGGCTCAGGCTTTGACCGGGGAGCTGTTTTTT	CSVEAQALTGELFF
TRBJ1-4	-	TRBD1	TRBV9	TGTGCCAGCAGCGTTCAGGGGGCAACTAATGAAAAACTGTTTTTT	CASSVQGATNEKLFF
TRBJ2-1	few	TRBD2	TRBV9	TGTGCCAGCAGCGTATCGGGACTAACCTCCGGGGAGCAGTTCTTC	CASSVSGLTSGEQFF
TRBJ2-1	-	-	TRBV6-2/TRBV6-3	TGTGCCAGCAGTTACCCGGGGGAGTGGGGGGACAATGAGCAGTTCTTC	CASSYPGEWGDNEQFF
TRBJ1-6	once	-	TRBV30	TGTGCCTGGAATCAGGCTTCACCCCTCCACTTT	CAWNQASPLHF
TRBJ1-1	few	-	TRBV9	TGTGCCAGCAGCGTAGATGAGGGTGCCTCTGAAGCTTTCTTT	CASSVDEGASEAFF
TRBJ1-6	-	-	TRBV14	TGTGCCAGCAGCCAAGAGGGTGGAGGGAAAAATTCACCCCTCCACTTT	CASSQEGGGKNSPLHF
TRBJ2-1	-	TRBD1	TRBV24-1	TGTGCCACCAGTGATTTTGGGACAGGGAAGGGTAATGAGCAGTTCTTC	CATSDFGTGKGNEQFF
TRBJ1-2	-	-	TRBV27	TGTGCCAGCAGTCGGGCGGGGGGCCGTATTATGGGCGGCTACACCTTC	CASSRAGGRIMGGYTF
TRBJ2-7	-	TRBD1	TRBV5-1	TGCGCCAGCAGCACCGGGGACAGTACCTACGAGCAGTACTTC	CASSTGDSTYEQYF
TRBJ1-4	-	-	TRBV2	TGTGCCAGCAGTGACCCAGGGAGGGAAGTGTTTTTT	CASSDPGREVFF
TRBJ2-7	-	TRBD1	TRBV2	TGTGCCAGTACCGGGACAGTCTCCTACGAGCAGTACTTC	CASTGTVSYEQYF
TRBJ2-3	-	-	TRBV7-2	TGTGCCAGCAGCTTGTCAGGCATGTTTGACCCTGGATTCTCAGAAACGCAGTATTTT	CASSLSGMFDPGFSETQYF
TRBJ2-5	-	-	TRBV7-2	TGTGCCAGCAGCTTATTCCTCCTAGCGTTCGGCGGGAAACAAGAGACCCAGTACTTC	CASSLFLLAFGGKQETQYF
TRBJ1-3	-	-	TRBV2	TGTGCCAGCAGTGAAGGCGGCGTGAGGACACCCGGAAACACCATATATTTT	CASSEGGVRTPGNTIYF
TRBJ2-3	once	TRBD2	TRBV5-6	TGTGCCAGCAGCCCCGGACTAGCGGGAGTTGGAACAGATACGCAGTATTTT	CASSPGLAGVGTDTQYF
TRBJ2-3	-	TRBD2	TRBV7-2	TGTGCCAGCAGCAAGAGACGGTATTCGGCGGGGGGTAGCACAGATACGCAGTATTTT	CASSKRRYSAGGSTDTQYF
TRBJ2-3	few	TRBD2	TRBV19	TGTGCCAGTAGTATTCTGACTAGCGGGGGGACGGGCACAGATACGCAGTATTTT	CASSILTSGGTGTDTQYF
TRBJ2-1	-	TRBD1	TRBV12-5	TGTGCTAGTGGTTTGCCATATGGGACAGCCGCCTACAATGAGCAGTTCTTC	CASGLPYGTAAYNEQFF
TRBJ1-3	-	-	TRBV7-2	TGTGCCAGCAGTTGGGACTCGAGCTCTGGAAACACCATATATTTT	CASSWDSSSGNTIYF
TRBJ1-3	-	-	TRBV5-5	TGTGCCAGCAGCTTGAGCTATCCTGGAAACACCATATATTTT	CASSLSYPGNTIYF
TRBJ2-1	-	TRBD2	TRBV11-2	TGTGCCAGCAGCTTACTAGCGGGAGTCTACAATGAGCAGTTCTTC	CASSLLAGVYNEQFF
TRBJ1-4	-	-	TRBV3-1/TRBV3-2	TGTGCCAGCACCCTGGGGCTGGCTATTAGGCTGTTTTTT	CASTLGLAIRLFF
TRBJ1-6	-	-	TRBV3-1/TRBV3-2	TGTGCCAGCAGCCCCCCGGGGTCCTATAATTCACCCCTCCACTTT	CASSPPGSYNSPLHF
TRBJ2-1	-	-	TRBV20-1	TGCAGTGCTAGCCCAACAGTTGAGCAGTTCTTC	CSASPTVEQFF
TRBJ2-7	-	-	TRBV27	TGTGCCAGCAGTTTGGCGGGTTTCTCCTACGAGCAGTACTTC	CASSLAGFSYEQYF
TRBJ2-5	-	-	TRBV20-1	TGCAGTGCTAGTAGTACTAGCAGTGGTTGGGAGACCCAGTACTTC	CSASSTSSGWETQYF
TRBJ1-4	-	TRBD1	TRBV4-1	TGCGCCAGCAGCCACCTCGGACAGGTCCTGAAACTGTTTTTT	CASSHLGQVLKLFF
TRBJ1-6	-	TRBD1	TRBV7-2	TGTGCCAGCAGCTTAGACGACAGGGCCTATTCACCCCTCCACTTT	CASSLDDRAYSPLHF